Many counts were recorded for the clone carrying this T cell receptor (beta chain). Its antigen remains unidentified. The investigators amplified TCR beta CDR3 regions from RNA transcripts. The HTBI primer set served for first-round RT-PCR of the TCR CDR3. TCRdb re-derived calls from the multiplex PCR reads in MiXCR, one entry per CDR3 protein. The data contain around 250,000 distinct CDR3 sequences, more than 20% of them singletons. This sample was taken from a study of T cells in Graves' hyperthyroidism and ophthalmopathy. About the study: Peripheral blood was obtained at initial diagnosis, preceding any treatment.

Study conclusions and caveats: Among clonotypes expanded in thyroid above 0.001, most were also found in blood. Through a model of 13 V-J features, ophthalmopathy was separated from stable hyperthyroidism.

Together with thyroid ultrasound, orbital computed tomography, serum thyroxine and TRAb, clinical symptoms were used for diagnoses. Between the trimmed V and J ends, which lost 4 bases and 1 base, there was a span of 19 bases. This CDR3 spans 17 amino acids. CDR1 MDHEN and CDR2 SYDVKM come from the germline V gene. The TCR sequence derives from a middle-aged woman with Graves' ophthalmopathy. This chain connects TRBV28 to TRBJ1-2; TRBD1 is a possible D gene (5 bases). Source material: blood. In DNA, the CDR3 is TGTGCCAGCAGTTCCTCGGGGGTGGGATTAAATAACTATGGCTACACCTTC. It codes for CASSSSGVGLNNYGYTF.